Listed below are T cell receptor beta chains from one sample, sequenced in a study of T-cell reconstitution after alpha-beta-depleted transplantation in children. TCRdb re-derived calls from the PCR reads in MiXCR, one entry per CDR3 protein. The table shows about 440,000 distinct CDR3 sequences, with roughly two fifths occurring only once. Specimen: PBMCs, collected before TCRalphabeta/CD19-depleted stem cell transplant. The receptors were sampled from a girl aged 2 to 9 with aplastic anemia, due to receive a stem cell transplant. The CDR3 runs from the conserved cysteine through the conserved F or W. Fields, in order: D gene, CDR3 length, J gene, clone size, V gene, CDR3 DNA, CDR3 protein. The D gene is left open where the match is weak. A row's size may be missing; if present it is once, few, many or a size class.

TRBD2,16,TRBJ2-1,NA,TRBV10-3,TGTGCCATCAGTGAAACTAGCGGGGGGTATTACAATGAGCAGTTCTTC,CAISETSGGYYNEQFF
NA,14,TRBJ1-3,few,TRBV5-1,TGCGCCAGCAGTCAGACCACCTCTGGAAACACCATATATTTT,CASSQTTSGNTIYF
NA,15,TRBJ1-5,NA,TRBV7-2,TGTGCCAGCAGCTTAGGTGACAGGCGGAATCAGCCCCAGCATTTT,CASSLGDRRNQPQHF
NA,12,TRBJ1-1,NA,TRBV20-1,TGCAGTGCTAGGCCTAACCTCCGTGAAGCTTTCTTT,CSARPNLREAFF
NA,13,TRBJ2-4,many,TRBV5-1,TGCGCCAGCAGCCTAAATTTTGACGGGACCCGTTACTTC,CASSLNFDGTRYF
NA,15,TRBJ1-4,NA,TRBV5-1,TGCGCCAGCAGCTTGGAGGGACGGAGGAATGAAAAACTGTTTTTT,CASSLEGRRNEKLFF
TRBD1,16,TRBJ2-2,NA,TRBV12-3/TRBV12-4,TGTGCCAGCAGTTTAATCGGACAGGGGGCCGCCGGGGAGCTGTTTTTT,CASSLIGQGAAGELFF
TRBD1,13,TRBJ1-2,NA,TRBV5-1,TGCGCCAGCAGCCTGGAAGGGGGCAGTGGCTACACCTTC,CASSLEGGSGYTF
NA,16,TRBJ1-5,NA,TRBV20-1,TGCAGTGCTAGAGCGGGGCGAGGGCTAGGCAATCAGCCCCAGCATTTT,CSARAGRGLGNQPQHF
NA,16,TRBJ2-7,NA,TRBV7-9,TGTGCCAGCAGCTTGGGGATGGTCCCCTACCCCTACGAGCAGTACTTC,CASSLGMVPYPYEQYF
NA,15,TRBJ1-5,NA,TRBV20-1,TGCAGTGCGCCCCGTCCGCAGGGGATGACCCAGCCCCAGCATTTT,CSAPRPQGMTQPQHF
NA,14,TRBJ1-5,many,TRBV20-1,TGCAGTGCTTCCCTTAACAGGGACAATCAGCCCCAGCATTTT,CSASLNRDNQPQHF
NA,13,TRBJ1-1,many,TRBV7-2,TGTGCCAGCAGCCGTGACGGACCTGAAGGGGCTTTCTTT,CASSRDGPEGAFF
TRBD2,14,TRBJ2-7,NA,TRBV28,TGTGCCAGCAATCTAGCGGGAGCCTCCTACGAGCAGTACTTC,CASNLAGASYEQYF
TRBD1,16,TRBJ2-7,NA,TRBV5-1,TGCGCCAGCAGCCTTACCACCGGGACAGGGACCTACGAGCAGTACTTC,CASSLTTGTGTYEQYF
TRBD1,14,TRBJ1-1,NA,TRBV29-1,TGCAGCGGTGACAGGGGGGATCGGAACACTGAAGCTTTCTTT,CSGDRGDRNTEAFF
TRBD2,15,TRBJ2-1,NA,TRBV7-3,TGTGCCAGCAGCTTAACGGGGACTAGCGGCCATGAGCAGTTCTTC,CASSLTGTSGHEQFF
TRBD1,16,TRBJ2-1,few,TRBV19,TGTGCCTCGACAGGGGGATCCGGAAGGGGTTACAATGAGCAGTTCTTC,CASTGGSGRGYNEQFF
NA,15,TRBJ2-7,NA,TRBV5-1,TGCGCCAGCAGCTTGGGTGCGGACAGCACCTACGAGCAGTACTTC,CASSLGADSTYEQYF
TRBD2,15,TRBJ2-1,few,TRBV20-1,TGCAGTGCTAGAATTCTGGCGGGGGGACTCAATGAGCAGTTCTTC,CSARILAGGLNEQFF
NA,16,TRBJ2-7,once,TRBV20-1,TGCAGTGCTAGAGCCGCCCAAGCAGGGATCCCCTACGAGCAGTACTTC,CSARAAQAGIPYEQYF
NA,13,TRBJ2-5,NA,TRBV24-1,TGTGCCACCAGTGAGGGGTACCGGGAGACCCAGTACTTC,CATSEGYRETQYF
NA,15,TRBJ2-5,NA,TRBV24-1,TGTGCCACCGGGGGGACACAGGGTAGAGAAGAGACCCAGTACTTC,CATGGTQGREETQYF
TRBD1,17,TRBJ2-3,NA,TRBV5-1,TGCGCCAGCAGCTTGGAGGGGACAGGGGTTTCGTTAGATACGCAGTATTTT,CASSLEGTGVSLDTQYF
NA,16,TRBJ2-1,few,TRBV15,TGTGCCACCAGCAGGCCACGGGACACTATCTACAATGAGCAGTTCTTC,CATSRPRDTIYNEQFF
NA,17,TRBJ1-4,NA,TRBV25-1,TGTGCCAGCAGTGAACTAACTAGGGCAGGCCGCGATGAAAAACTGTTTTTT,CASSELTRAGRDEKLFF
NA,15,TRBJ2-3,NA,TRBV4-1,TGCGCCAGCAGCCAAGAAGAGGGAGTGGCAGATACGCAGTATTTT,CASSQEEGVADTQYF